Below, 9 T cell receptor delta chains from the same sample are listed, as sequenced in a study of γδ T cells in repeated Plasmodium falciparum infection. TCRdb re-called the multiplex PCR reads through CATT. Altogether tens of thousands of delta-chain clones are present, 0.75% to 1% being singletons, with the ten largest covering 9.6%. Bulk repertoires came from Vgamma9/Vdelta2+ or Vdelta2-negative gammadelta T cells flow-sorted from PBMC. Sequenced input: gamma-delta T cells from blood. The receptors were gathered from a pool of human donors (malaria-infected and uninfected, not separated).

This clone has just a few counts. TCRdb's entry gives the protein of a much larger clone, which mismatches this DNA's translation at residue 22, likely from a read error; the protein reported here is translated from the DNA. TRDV1 is the V gene, and the J gene was not called; the table names TRDD3, a call not compared with the DNA. Germline CDR1 and CDR2: TSWWSYY and QGS. The CDR3 sequence is 24 residues long. In nucleotides, the CDR3 is TGTGCTCTTGGGGAACTAGGAAGGGAGACGACCTTACTGGGGGATAATGGGAACACCGATAAACCCATCTTT. Its protein product is CALGELGRETTLLGDNGNTDKPIF.

As regards this clone: A far larger clone is a single base away, which makes a read error likely. The identical CDR3 is also encoded by other nucleotide sequences in the sample. V is TRDV1 and J is TRDJ1; TRDD3 matches 8 bases. TCRdb lists no J gene, so it was determined here by aligning the DNA to germline. The CDR3 spans 18 residues. In germline, CDR1 is TSWWSYY, CDR2 QGS. The DNA of the CDR3 is TGTGCTCTCGGGGCTCTTCCAATACTTACTGGGGGCCCCTCAAAACTCATCTTT. Translation gives CALGALPILTGGPSKLIF.

About this clone: A far larger clone is just one base off, so this is likely a read error. Other DNA sequences in the same sample also yield this CDR3. The J gene is TRDJ1, the V gene TRDV1; D call uncertain. The V end was cut by 9 bases, the J end by 2 bases, with 7 bases between. CDR3 size: 11 residues. Germline assignment: CDR1 TSWWSYY and CDR2 QGS. In nucleotides, the CDR3 is TGTGCTCTCACGGATACCGATAAACTCATCTTT. This gives the protein CALTDTDKLIF.

With regard to this clone: This is likely an artifact of a read error, given a far larger clone one base away. This specimen includes other DNA sequences encoding the same CDR3. The rearrangement links TRDV2 to TRDJ1, with D maybe TRDD3 (6 bases). TCRdb lists no J gene, so it was determined here by aligning the DNA to germline. The CDR3 length is 19 residues. Germline CDR1 and CDR2: GEAIGNYY and EKD. The CDR3 coding sequence is TGTGCCTGTGACACACCTGGTGGGGGCCCAAGGATTGGTACCGACAAACTCATCTTT. It translates to CACDTPGGGPRIGTDKLIF.

Remarks on this clone: The translation of this DNA and the TCRdb protein of a much larger clone differ at residue 16, probably owing to a read error; the protein shown here is translated from the DNA. The V gene is TRDV2, but the J gene lacks a call; the table's TRDD3 call for D was not verified on the DNA. Germline V gene lookup returns CDR1 GEAIGNYY and CDR2 EKD. The CDR3 contains 18 residues. The CDR3 reads CACDTEGDHSWDTRQVFF. The CDR3 DNA follows: TGTGCCTGTGACACCGAAGGGGACCACTCCTGGGACACCCGACAGGTGTTTTTC.

The sample holds many counts of this clone. This sequence is one base from a far larger clone and is likely a read error. Other DNA sequences in the same sample also yield this CDR3. This sequence joins TRDV2 and TRDJ1; 12 positions match TRDD3. After removal of 3 bases from V and 0 bases from J, the junction contained 10 bases not matched to a gene. Germline-derived CDR1 and CDR2 are GEAIGNYY and EKD. The CDR3 is 18 amino acids. CDR3 DNA sequence: TGTGCCTGTGACCGCTGCGTACTGGGGGATACCTACACCGATAAACTCATCTTT. Translation gives CACDRCVLGDTYTDKLIF.

In its sample, this clone was seen many times. TCRdb assigns this DNA the protein of a much larger clone, which departs from its translation at residue 13; this likely reflects a read error, and the protein shown comes from translating the DNA. The chain combines TRAV36/DV7 with TRDJ1; a weak D match, TRDD3 (6 bases). V was shortened by 2 bases and J by 0 bases, with 38 bases between the two germline ends. Germline CDR1 is VTNFRS and CDR2 is LTSSGIE (reference sequence). The CDR3 is 23 residues long. The CDR3 spells CAVEGFARRNYWEILRYTDKLIF. The CDR3 DNA reads as TGTGCTGTGGAAGGGTTTGCGCGACGAAACTACTGGGAGATACTTAGGTACACCGATAAACTCATCTTT.

In its sample, this clone was seen many times. It differs at one base from a far larger clone, so likely a read error. The sample holds other DNA sequences that translate to the same CDR3. The chain joins TRDV1 to TRDJ1, with D possibly TRDD2 on 5 matching bases. The CDR3 is 21 amino acids. Germline CDR1 and CDR2: TSWWSYY and QGS. This chain's CDR3 is CALGPRRSRVDPTSYTDKLIF. DNA of the CDR3: TGTGCTCTTGGTCCTAGGAGGTCCCGGGTCGACCCGACCTCGTACACTGATAAACTCATCTTT.

This clone was counted many times. TCRdb's listed protein matches a much larger clone and diverges from this DNA's translation at residue 18, likely through a read error; the protein shown comes from the DNA. The chain employs TRDV1 and TRDJ1; TRDD3 matches at 11 bases. The germline V gene encodes CDR1 TSWWSYY and CDR2 QGS. V lost 5 bases, J lost 3 bases, and 29 bases stayed unmatched. This CDR3 has 23 amino acids. CDR3 in amino acids: CALGYLVRFGRLGDTHSADKLIF. The CDR3 coding sequence is TGTGCTCTTGGGTACCTTGTACGCTTCGGAAGGTTGGGGGATACGCATTCTGCCGATAAACTCATCTTT.